The source of this T cell receptor (beta chain) is a study of Graves' ophthalmopathy and Graves' hyperthyroidism. The wider study: Peripheral blood was collected at initial diagnosis, before any treatment.

Study observations and caveats: Discriminating ophthalmopathy from stable hyperthyroidism, a 13-signature model attained a sensitivity of about 85% and a specificity of about 79%. Clonotypes were expanded in thyroid at above 0.001 frequency, and most also appeared in blood.

Amplification of TCR beta CDR3 regions used RNA transcripts. HTBI primers primed a first-round RT-PCR, and a second-round multiplex PCR followed. TCRdb called the multiplex PCR reads again in MiXCR, with one record for every CDR3 protein. This sample has fewer than 250,000 distinct CDR3 sequences, with 25% to 30% found just once. In its sample, this clonotype was seen many times. The antigen remains unidentified. Germline values: CDR1 DFQATT, CDR2 SNEGSKA (reference sequence). V lost 0 bases and J lost 1, with 16 bases in between. The length of the CDR3 is 16 residues. This receptor was identified in a man between 45 and 60 years old with Graves' ophthalmopathy. The V and J genes are TRBV20-1 and TRBJ2-7; a possible D gene is TRBD2 (5 bases). The specimen sequenced was peripheral blood. The CDR3 DNA reads TGCAGTGCTAGAGATCGGGATAGGGCTCCTTCCTACGAGCAGTACTTC. Translated, it gives CSARDRDRAPSYEQYF.